A selection of T cell receptor beta chains follows, all from one sample in a study of immune evolution from preneoplasia to lung adenocarcinoma. The repertoire was sequenced with immunoSEQ multiplex PCR; TCRdb's copy has only in-frame clones and lacks some. The table includes 14,000 or so clones, 65% to 90% detected once. Sequencing input: FFPE lung adenocarcinoma in situ tissue. The receptors here all came from an older donor with lung adenocarcinoma. Each CDR3 is given with its conserved first and last residue. The D gene is left open where the match is weak.

D gene: NA
J gene: TRBJ1-1
V gene: TRBV11-2
CDR3 DNA: TGTGCCAGCAGCTTAGAAGTGGGAGGTGCTTTCTTT
CDR3 protein: CASSLEVGGAFF

D gene: NA
J gene: TRBJ2-7
V gene: TRBV6-5
CDR3 DNA: TGTGCCAGCATGAGGGGGGTCACCTACGAGCAGTACTTC
CDR3 protein: CASMRGVTYEQYF

D gene: NA
J gene: TRBJ2-7
V gene: TRBV9
CDR3 DNA: TGTGCCAGCAGCGTAGGTCAGGGGTTGTACGAGCAGTACTTC
CDR3 protein: CASSVGQGLYEQYF

D gene: NA
J gene: TRBJ1-2
V gene: TRBV30
CDR3 DNA: TGTGCCTGGACAGTGAGGGGCGGTGGCTACACCTTC
CDR3 protein: CAWTVRGGGYTF

D gene: TRBD1
J gene: TRBJ1-1
V gene: TRBV5-1
CDR3 DNA: TGCGCCAGCAGCTTGGGGGACAGGGGGGTCACTGAAGCTTTCTTT
CDR3 protein: CASSLGDRGVTEAFF

D gene: TRBD1
J gene: TRBJ1-4
V gene: TRBV30
CDR3 DNA: TGTGCCTGGAGTGGGGACAGGGGGTATGAAAAACTGTTTTTT
CDR3 protein: CAWSGDRGYEKLFF

D gene: NA
J gene: TRBJ2-1
V gene: TRBV10-2
CDR3 DNA: TGCGCCAGCTCCAGTAGCGGCTATGAGCAGTTCTTC
CDR3 protein: CASSSSGYEQFF

D gene: NA
J gene: TRBJ1-2
V gene: TRBV29-1
CDR3 DNA: TGCAGCGTTATACCGTCCTTAGCTAACTATGGCTACACCTTC
CDR3 protein: CSVIPSLANYGYTF

D gene: TRBD1
J gene: TRBJ1-1
V gene: TRBV19
CDR3 DNA: TGTGCCAGTAGTACCACAGGGGGGAACACTGAAGCTTTCTTT
CDR3 protein: CASSTTGGNTEAFF

D gene: TRBD1
J gene: TRBJ2-2
V gene: TRBV28
CDR3 DNA: TGTGCCAGCAGAAGTTTTTTGACAGGGGTCACCGGGGAGCTGTTTTTT
CDR3 protein: CASRSFLTGVTGELFF

D gene: NA
J gene: TRBJ2-5
V gene: TRBV28
CDR3 DNA: TGTGCCAGCAGTTTCGCAGGAGAGACCCAGTACTTC
CDR3 protein: CASSFAGETQYF

D gene: NA
J gene: TRBJ2-7
V gene: TRBV5-1
CDR3 DNA: TGCACCAGCAGCTTGGCCTCTGCAGCCTCCTACGAGCAGTACTTC
CDR3 protein: CTSSLASAASYEQYF

D gene: TRBD1
J gene: TRBJ2-7
V gene: TRBV30
CDR3 DNA: TGTGCCTGGAATTGGCCGGGACAGGGGGCCTACGAGCAGTACTTC
CDR3 protein: CAWNWPGQGAYEQYF

D gene: NA
J gene: TRBJ2-1
V gene: TRBV30
CDR3 DNA: TGTGCCTGGAGTCCGAGGTCAGCGAGTGAGCAGTTCTTC
CDR3 protein: CAWSPRSASEQFF

D gene: TRBD1
J gene: TRBJ1-1
V gene: TRBV30
CDR3 DNA: TGTGCCTGGAGTACCGACAGGGAAACTGAAGCTTTCTTT
CDR3 protein: CAWSTDRETEAFF

D gene: NA
J gene: TRBJ1-1
V gene: TRBV28
CDR3 DNA: TGTGCCAGCAGTTTACAAGGGGGGTGGGAGGGTGTCAACACTGAAGCTTTCTTT
CDR3 protein: CASSLQGGWEGVNTEAFF

D gene: NA
J gene: TRBJ2-1
V gene: TRBV7-2
CDR3 DNA: TGTGCCAGCAGCTCTATGTGGGACAATGAGCAGTTCTTC
CDR3 protein: CASSSMWDNEQFF

D gene: TRBD2
J gene: TRBJ2-3
V gene: TRBV6-1
CDR3 DNA: TGTGCCAGCAGTGATGGTTCTAGCGGGAGGGGCGAACCCGGAGATACGCAGTATTTT
CDR3 protein: CASSDGSSGRGEPGDTQYF

D gene: NA
J gene: TRBJ1-1
V gene: TRBV7-9
CDR3 DNA: TGTGCCAGCAGTTTAGGGTCGCTCGGGGGCTATACTGAAGCTTTCTTT
CDR3 protein: CASSLGSLGGYTEAFF

D gene: NA
J gene: TRBJ2-1
V gene: TRBV11-1
CDR3 DNA: TGTGCCAGCAGCTCCGCAGCCTACAATGAGCAGTTCTTC
CDR3 protein: CASSSAAYNEQFF

D gene: TRBD1
J gene: TRBJ2-7
V gene: TRBV7-9
CDR3 DNA: TGTGCCAGCAGAGGACAGGGGTTTTACGAGCAGTACTTC
CDR3 protein: CASRGQGFYEQYF

D gene: TRBD1
J gene: TRBJ1-3
V gene: TRBV5-1
CDR3 DNA: TGCGCCAGCAGCCCCGACAGGGCTGGAAACACCATATATTTT
CDR3 protein: CASSPDRAGNTIYF